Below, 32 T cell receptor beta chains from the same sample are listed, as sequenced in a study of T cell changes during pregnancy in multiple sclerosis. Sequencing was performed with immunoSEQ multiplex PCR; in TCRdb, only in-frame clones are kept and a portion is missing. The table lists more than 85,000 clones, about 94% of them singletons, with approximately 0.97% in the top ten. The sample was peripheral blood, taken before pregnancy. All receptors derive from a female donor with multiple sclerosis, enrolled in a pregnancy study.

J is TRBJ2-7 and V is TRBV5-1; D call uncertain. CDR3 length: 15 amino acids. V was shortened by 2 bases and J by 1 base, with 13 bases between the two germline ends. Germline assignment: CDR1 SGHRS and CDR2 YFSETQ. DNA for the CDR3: TGCGCCAGCAGCTTAGGAGCCACCGGGTCCTACGAGCAGTACTTC. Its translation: CASSLGATGSYEQYF.

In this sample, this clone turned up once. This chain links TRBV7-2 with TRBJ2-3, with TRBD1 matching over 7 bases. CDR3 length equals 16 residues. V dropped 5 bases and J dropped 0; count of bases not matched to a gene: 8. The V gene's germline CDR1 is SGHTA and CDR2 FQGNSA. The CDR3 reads CASSRRQGPSTDTQYF. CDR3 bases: TGTGCCAGCAGCAGACGACAGGGCCCCAGCACAGATACGCAGTATTTT.

The CDR3 DNA is TGTGCCAGCAGCTCCCCGACTAGCAGCTCCTACAATGAGCAGTTCTTC. The encoded protein is CASSSPTSSSYNEQFF. This chain joins TRBV13 and TRBJ2-1, with 7 nucleotides matching TRBD2. Germline V lookup: CDR1 PRHDT, CDR2 FYEKMQ (reference sequence). The junction had 6 bases not matched to a gene; V was cut back by 4 bases and J by 0 bases. The CDR3 length is 16 residues.

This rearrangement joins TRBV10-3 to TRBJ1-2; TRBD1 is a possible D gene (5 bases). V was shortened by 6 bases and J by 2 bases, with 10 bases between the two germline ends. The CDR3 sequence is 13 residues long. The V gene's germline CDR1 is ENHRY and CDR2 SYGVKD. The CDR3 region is CAIRTGSNYGYTF. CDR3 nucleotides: TGTGCCATCAGAACAGGTTCAAACTATGGCTACACCTTC.

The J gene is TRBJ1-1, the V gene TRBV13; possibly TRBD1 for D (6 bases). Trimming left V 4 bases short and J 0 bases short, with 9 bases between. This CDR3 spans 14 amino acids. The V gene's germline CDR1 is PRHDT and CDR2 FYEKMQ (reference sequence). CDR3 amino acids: CASSSTGLNTEAFF. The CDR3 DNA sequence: TGTGCCAGCAGCTCCACAGGGCTGAACACTGAAGCTTTCTTT. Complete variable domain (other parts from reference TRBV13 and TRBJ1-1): AAGVIQSPRHLIKEKRETATLKCYPIPRHDTVYWYQQGPGQDPQFLISFYEKMQSDKGSIPDRFSAQQFSDYHSELNMSSLELGDSALYFCASSSTGLNTEAFFGQGTRLTVV.

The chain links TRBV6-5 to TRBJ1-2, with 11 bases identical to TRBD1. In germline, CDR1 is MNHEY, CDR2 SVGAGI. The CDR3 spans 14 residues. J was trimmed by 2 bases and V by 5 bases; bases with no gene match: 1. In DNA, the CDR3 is TGTGCCAGCAGTCGGACAGGGGGCAACTATGGCTACACCTTC. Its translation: CASSRTGGNYGYTF.

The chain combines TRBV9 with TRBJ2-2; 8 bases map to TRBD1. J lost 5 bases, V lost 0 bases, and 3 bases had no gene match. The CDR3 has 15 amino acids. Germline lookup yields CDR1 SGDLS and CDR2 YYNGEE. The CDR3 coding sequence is TGTGCCAGCAGCGTAGAGACAGGGGCAACCGGGGAGCTGTTTTTT. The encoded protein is CASSVETGATGELFF.

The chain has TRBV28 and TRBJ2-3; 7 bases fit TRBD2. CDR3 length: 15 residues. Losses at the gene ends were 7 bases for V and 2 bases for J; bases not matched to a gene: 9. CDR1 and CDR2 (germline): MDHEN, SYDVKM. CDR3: CASTNLAGDTDTQYF. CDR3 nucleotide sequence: TGTGCCAGCACCAACCTGGCGGGAGACACAGATACGCAGTATTTT.

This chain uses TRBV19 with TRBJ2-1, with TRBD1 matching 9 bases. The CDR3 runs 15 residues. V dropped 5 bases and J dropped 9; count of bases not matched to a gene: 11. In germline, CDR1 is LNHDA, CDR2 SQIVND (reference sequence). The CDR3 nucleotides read TGTGCCAGTAGTCCCGGGACAGGGAGGCTGGGTGAGCAGTTCTTC. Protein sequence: CASSPGTGRLGEQFF.

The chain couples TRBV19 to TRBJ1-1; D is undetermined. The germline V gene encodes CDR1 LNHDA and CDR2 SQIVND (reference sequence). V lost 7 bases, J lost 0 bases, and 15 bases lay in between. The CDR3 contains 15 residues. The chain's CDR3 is CASTPGQFLNTEAFF. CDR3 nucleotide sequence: TGTGCCAGTACCCCTGGCCAGTTTTTGAACACTGAAGCTTTCTTT.

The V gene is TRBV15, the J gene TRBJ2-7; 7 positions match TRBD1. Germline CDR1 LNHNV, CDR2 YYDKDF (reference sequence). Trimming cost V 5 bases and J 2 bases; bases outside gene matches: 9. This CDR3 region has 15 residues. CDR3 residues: CATSPRTGTTYEQYF. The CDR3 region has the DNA TGTGCCACCAGCCCGCGGACAGGAACGACCTACGAGCAGTACTTC.

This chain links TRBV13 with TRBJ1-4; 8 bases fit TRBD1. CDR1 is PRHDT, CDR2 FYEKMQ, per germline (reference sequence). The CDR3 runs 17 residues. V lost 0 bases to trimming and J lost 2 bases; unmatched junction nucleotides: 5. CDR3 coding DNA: TGTGCCAGCAGCTTAGGTGCAGGGGGCAGGACTAATGAAAAACTGTTTTTT. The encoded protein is CASSLGAGGRTNEKLFF.

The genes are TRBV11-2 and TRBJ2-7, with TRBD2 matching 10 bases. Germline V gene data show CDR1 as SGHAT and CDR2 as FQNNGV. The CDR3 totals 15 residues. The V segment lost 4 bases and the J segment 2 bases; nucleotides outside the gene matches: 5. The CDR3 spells CASSSPSGRPYEQYF. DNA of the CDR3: TGTGCCAGCAGCTCGCCTAGCGGGAGACCCTACGAGCAGTACTTC.

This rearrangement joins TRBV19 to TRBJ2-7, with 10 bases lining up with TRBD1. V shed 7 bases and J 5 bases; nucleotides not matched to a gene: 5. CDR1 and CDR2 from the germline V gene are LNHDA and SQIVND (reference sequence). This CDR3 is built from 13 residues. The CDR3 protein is CASKGTGDHEQYF. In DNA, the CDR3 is TGTGCCAGTAAAGGGACAGGGGATCACGAGCAGTACTTC.

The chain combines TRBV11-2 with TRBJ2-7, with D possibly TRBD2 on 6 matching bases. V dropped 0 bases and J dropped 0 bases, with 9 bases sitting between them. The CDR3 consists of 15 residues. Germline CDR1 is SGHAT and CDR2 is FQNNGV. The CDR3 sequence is CASSLDWRDSYEQYF. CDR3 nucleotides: TGTGCCAGCAGCTTAGATTGGCGGGACTCCTACGAGCAGTACTTC.

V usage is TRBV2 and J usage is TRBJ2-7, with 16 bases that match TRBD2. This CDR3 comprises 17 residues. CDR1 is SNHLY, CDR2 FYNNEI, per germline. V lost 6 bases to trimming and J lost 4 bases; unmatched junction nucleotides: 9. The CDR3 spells CASSGPGTSGREYEQYF. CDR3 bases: TGTGCCAGCAGCGGACCGGGGACTAGCGGGAGGGAGTACGAGCAGTACTTC.

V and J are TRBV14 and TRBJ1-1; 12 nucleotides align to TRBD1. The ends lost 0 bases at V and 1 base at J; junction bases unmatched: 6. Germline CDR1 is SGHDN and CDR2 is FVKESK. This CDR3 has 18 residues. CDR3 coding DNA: TGTGCCAGCAGCCAAGACGGGACAGGGGGCGCGAGGAACACTGAAGCTTTCTTT. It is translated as CASSQDGTGGARNTEAFF. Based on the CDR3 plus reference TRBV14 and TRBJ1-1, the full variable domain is EAGVTQFPSHSVIEKGQTVTLRCDPISGHDNLYWYRRVMGKEIKFLLHFVKESKQDESGMPNNRFLAERTGGTYSTLKVQPAELEDSGVYFCASSQDGTGGARNTEAFFGQGTRLTVV.

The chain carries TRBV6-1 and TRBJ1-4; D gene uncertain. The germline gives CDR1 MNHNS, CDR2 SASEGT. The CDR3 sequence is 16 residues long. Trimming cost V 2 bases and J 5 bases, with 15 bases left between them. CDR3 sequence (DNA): TGTGCCAGCAGTGAAATTTTAACCTTCGGGAATGAAAAACTGTTTTTT. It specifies CASSEILTFGNEKLFF.

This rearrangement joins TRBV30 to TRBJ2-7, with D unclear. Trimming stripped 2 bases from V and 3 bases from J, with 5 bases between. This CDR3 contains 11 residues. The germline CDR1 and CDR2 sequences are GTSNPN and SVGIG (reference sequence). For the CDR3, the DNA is TGTGCCTGGAGTTCTATCTACGAGCAGTACTTC. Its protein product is CAWSSIYEQYF.

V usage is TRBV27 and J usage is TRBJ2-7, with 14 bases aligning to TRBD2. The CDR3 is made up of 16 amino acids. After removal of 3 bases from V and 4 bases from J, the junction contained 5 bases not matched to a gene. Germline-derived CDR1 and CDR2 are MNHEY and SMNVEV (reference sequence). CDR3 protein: CASSFRTSGRPYEQYF. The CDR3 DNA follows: TGTGCCAGCAGTTTCCGGACTAGCGGGAGGCCATACGAGCAGTACTTC.

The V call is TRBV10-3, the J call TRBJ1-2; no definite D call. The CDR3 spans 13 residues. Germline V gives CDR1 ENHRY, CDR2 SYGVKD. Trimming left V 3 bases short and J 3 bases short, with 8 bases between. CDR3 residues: CAISDLRDYGYTF. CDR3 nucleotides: TGTGCCATCAGTGACCTTCGGGACTATGGCTACACCTTC.

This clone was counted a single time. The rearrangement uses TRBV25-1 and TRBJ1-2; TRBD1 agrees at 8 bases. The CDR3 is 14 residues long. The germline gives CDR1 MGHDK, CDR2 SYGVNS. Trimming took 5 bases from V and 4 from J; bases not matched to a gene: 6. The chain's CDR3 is CASSPRQGSYGYTF. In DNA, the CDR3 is TGTGCCAGCAGTCCAAGACAGGGGTCCTATGGCTACACCTTC.

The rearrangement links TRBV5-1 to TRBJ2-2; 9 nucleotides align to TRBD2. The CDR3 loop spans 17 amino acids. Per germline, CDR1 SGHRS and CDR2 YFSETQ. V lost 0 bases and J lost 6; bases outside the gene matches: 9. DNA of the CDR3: TGCGCCAGCAGCTTGGCCGCGCGGGAGGGCCTTGCCGGGGAGCTGTTTTTT. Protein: CASSLAAREGLAGELFF.

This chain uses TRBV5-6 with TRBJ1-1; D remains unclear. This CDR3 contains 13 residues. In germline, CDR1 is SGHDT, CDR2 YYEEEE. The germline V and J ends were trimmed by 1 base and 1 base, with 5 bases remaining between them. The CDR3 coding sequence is TGTGCCAGCAGCTTGCTGTCGAACACTGAAGCTTTCTTT. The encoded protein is CASSLLSNTEAFF.

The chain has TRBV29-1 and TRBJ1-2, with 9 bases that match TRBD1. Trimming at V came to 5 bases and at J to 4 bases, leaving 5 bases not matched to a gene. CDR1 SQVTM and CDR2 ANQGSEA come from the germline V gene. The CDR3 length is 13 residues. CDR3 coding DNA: TGCAGCGTTACAGGGGGCGAGGGCTATGGCTACACCTTC. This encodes CSVTGGEGYGYTF.

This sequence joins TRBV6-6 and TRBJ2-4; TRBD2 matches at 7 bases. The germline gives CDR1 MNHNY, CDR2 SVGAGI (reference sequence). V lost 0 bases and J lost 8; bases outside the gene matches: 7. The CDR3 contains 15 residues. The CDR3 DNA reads TGTGCCAGCAGTTACTCGGGCAGCGGGAAGTACATTCAGTACTTC. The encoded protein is CASSYSGSGKYIQYF.

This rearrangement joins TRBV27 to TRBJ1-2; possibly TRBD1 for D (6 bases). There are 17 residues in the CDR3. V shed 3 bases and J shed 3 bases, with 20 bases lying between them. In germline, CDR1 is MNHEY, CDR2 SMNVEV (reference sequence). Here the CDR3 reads CASSFRDRTPGHYGYTF. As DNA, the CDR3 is TGTGCCAGCAGTTTCCGAGACAGGACCCCAGGACACTATGGCTACACCTTC.

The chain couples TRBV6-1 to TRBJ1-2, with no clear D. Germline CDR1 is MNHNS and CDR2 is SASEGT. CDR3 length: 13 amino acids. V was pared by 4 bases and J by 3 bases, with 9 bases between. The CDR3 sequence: CASSVSPHYGYTF. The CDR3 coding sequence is TGTGCCAGCAGTGTGTCCCCTCACTATGGCTACACCTTC.

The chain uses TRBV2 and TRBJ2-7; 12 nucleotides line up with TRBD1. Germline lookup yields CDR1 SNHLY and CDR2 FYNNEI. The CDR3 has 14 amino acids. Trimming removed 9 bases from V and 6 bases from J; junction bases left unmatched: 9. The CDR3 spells CASWGQGALGEQYF. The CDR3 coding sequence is TGTGCCAGTTGGGGACAGGGGGCCTTAGGCGAGCAGTACTTC.

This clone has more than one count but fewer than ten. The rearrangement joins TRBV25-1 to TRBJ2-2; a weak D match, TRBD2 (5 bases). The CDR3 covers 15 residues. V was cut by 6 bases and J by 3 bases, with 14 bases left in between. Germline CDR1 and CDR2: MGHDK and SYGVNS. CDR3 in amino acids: CASSTRSSDTGELFF. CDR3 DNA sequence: TGTGCCAGCAGCACTAGGTCTTCTGACACCGGGGAGCTGTTTTTT. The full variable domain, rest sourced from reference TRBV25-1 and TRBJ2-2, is EADIYQTPRYLVIGTGKKITLECSQTMGHDKMYWYQQDPGMELHLIHYSYGVNSTEKGDLSSESTVSRIRTEHFPLTLESARPSHTSQYLCASSTRSSDTGELFFGEGSRLTVL.

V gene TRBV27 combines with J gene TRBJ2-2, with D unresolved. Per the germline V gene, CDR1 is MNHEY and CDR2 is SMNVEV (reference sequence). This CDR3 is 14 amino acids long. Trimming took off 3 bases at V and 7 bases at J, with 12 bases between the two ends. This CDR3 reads CASSFGLPGGELFF. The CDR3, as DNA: TGTGCCAGCAGTTTCGGTCTCCCGGGCGGGGAGCTGTTTTTT.

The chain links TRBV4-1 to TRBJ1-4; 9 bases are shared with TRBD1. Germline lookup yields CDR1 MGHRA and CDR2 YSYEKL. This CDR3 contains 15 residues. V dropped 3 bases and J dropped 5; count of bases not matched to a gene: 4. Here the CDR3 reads CASSQSGTGNEKLFF. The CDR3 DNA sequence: TGCGCCAGCAGCCAGTCCGGGACAGGGAATGAAAAACTGTTTTTT.